Below, 21 T cell receptor beta chains from the same sample are listed, as sequenced in a study of T cell repertoires in ileal Crohn's disease. Generated by immunoSEQ multiplex PCR, the TCRdb table keeps only in-frame clones and is missing some. The sample yields about 15,000 clones, roughly 80% seen once. The sequencing input was ileal tissue. The receptors derive from an adult with Crohn's disease.

The CDR3, as DNA: TGTGCCAGTAGTATAGGAAGCGGGTACGAGGAAAAACTGTTTTTT. It is translated as CASSIGSGYEEKLFF. The chain joins TRBV19 to TRBJ1-4; D gene ambiguous. The CDR3 is made up of 15 amino acids. The V end was cut by 1 base, the J end by 8 bases, with 14 bases between. Germline loops: CDR1 LNHDA, CDR2 SQIVND (reference sequence).

V gene TRBV5-1 combines with J gene TRBJ2-4; no definite D call. The germline gives CDR1 SGHRS, CDR2 YFSETQ. The CDR3 is made up of 15 amino acids. V was cut by 0 bases and J by 1 base, with 8 bases left in between. The CDR3 region is CASSLAGAAKNIQYF. The CDR3 DNA follows: TGCGCCAGCAGCTTGGCAGGCGCGGCCAAAAACATTCAGTACTTC. Complete variable domain (other parts from reference TRBV5-1 and TRBJ2-4): KAGVTQTPRYLIKTRGQQVTLSCSPISGHRSVSWYQQTPGQGLQFLFEYFSETQRNKGNFPGRFSGRQFSNSRSEMNVSTLELGDSALYLCASSLAGAAKNIQYFGAGTRLSVL.

The chain employs TRBV4-1 and TRBJ2-1; D may be TRBD2 (6 bases). Trimming stripped 4 bases from V and 4 bases from J, with 11 bases between. This CDR3 has 14 amino acids. From germline, CDR1 is MGHRA and CDR2 YSYEKL. CDR3 residues: CASSRGGDYNEQFF. The CDR3 DNA reads TGCGCCAGCAGCCGAGGCGGGGATTACAATGAGCAGTTCTTC.

The chain employs TRBV12-5 and TRBJ1-5; 7 nucleotides line up with TRBD1. The CDR3 spans 19 residues. Germline lookup yields CDR1 LGHNT and CDR2 FRNRAP. The J segment lost 0 bases and the V segment lost 2 bases, leaving 13 bases of the junction unmatched. The CDR3 is CASGLIRQGVDGSNQPQHF. CDR3 coding DNA: TGTGCTAGTGGTTTGATACGACAGGGTGTCGACGGTAGCAATCAGCCCCAGCATTTT.

V and J are TRBV7-9 and TRBJ2-7, with TRBD1 matching 8 bases. CDR1 is SEHNR and CDR2 is FQNEAQ in the germline V gene (reference sequence). Losses at the gene ends were 0 bases for V and 10 bases for J; bases not matched to a gene: 2. The CDR3 extends over 12 amino acids. The CDR3 reads CASSLATGEQYF. CDR3 coding DNA: TGTGCCAGCAGCTTAGCGACAGGGGAACAGTACTTC.

The sample holds a few counts of this clone. The CDR3 region has the DNA TGTGCCAGCAGTGAGCGGACAGCTGAAAAACTGTTTTTT. Translating gives CASSERTAEKLFF. The chain carries TRBV2 and TRBJ1-4; TRBD1 is a possible D gene (6 bases). V lost 3 bases and J lost 7, with 9 bases in between. CDR1 is SNHLY and CDR2 is FYNNEI in the germline V gene. The CDR3 runs 13 residues.

CDR3: CASSELAGDYNEQFF. The DNA for the CDR3 is TGTGCCAGCAGTGAACTAGCGGGGGACTACAATGAGCAGTTCTTC. The chain recombines TRBV6-1 with TRBJ2-1, with TRBD2 matching over 10 bases. The junction had 1 base not matched to a gene; V was cut back by 2 bases and J by 3 bases. CDR1 and CDR2 (germline): MNHNS, SASEGT. CDR3 length equals 15 residues.

This chain uses TRBV19 with TRBJ2-1; D call uncertain. Germline V gene sequence: CDR1 LNHDA, CDR2 SQIVND (reference sequence). CDR3 size: 15 residues. Between the trimmed V and J ends, which lost 3 bases and 5 bases, there was a span of 14 bases. CDR3 protein: CASSILLVVNNEQFF. CDR3 nucleotide sequence: TGTGCCAGTAGTATTTTGTTAGTCGTAAACAATGAGCAGTTCTTC.

The chain employs TRBV18 and TRBJ2-5; TRBD1 is a possible D gene (6 bases). Germline lookup yields CDR1 KGHSH and CDR2 LQKENI. This CDR3 is built from 14 residues. Trimming took off 3 bases at V and 5 bases at J, with 13 bases between the two ends. The CDR3 is CASSPSQGIETQYF. For the CDR3, the DNA is TGTGCCAGCTCACCTTCTCAGGGGATCGAGACCCAGTACTTC.

The chain recombines TRBV7-2 with TRBJ2-1; TRBD2 agrees at 8 bases. The CDR3 loop spans 13 amino acids. Losses at the gene ends were 2 bases for V and 12 bases for J; bases not matched to a gene: 6. Germline lookup yields CDR1 SGHTA and CDR2 FQGNSA. The CDR3 is CASSLSREGWQFF. In DNA form, the CDR3 reads TGTGCCAGCAGCTTAAGTCGGGAGGGTTGGCAGTTCTTC.

The V and J genes are TRBV7-7 and TRBJ2-7; the D gene is possibly TRBD1 (6 bases). Deletions cut 5 bases from V and 6 bases from J, with 14 bases between. Germline CDR1 is SSHAT and CDR2 is FNYEAQ (reference sequence). CDR3 length equals 13 residues. Here the CDR3 reads CASSRQVQGEQYF. In DNA, the CDR3 is TGTGCCAGCAGCCGACAGGTCCAAGGCGAGCAGTACTTC.

This CDR3 reads CASSFYRTLYNEQFF. In DNA, the CDR3 is TGTGCCAGCAGCTTTTACAGAACCCTCTACAATGAGCAGTTCTTC. V and J are TRBV5-4 and TRBJ2-1; D is ambiguous. This CDR3 is 15 amino acids long. Trimming left V 2 bases short and J 3 bases short, with 12 bases between. From germline, CDR1 is SGHNT and CDR2 YYREEE (reference sequence).

The chain employs TRBV11-2 and TRBJ2-7, with D possibly TRBD2 on 6 matching bases. The germline V gene encodes CDR1 SGHAT and CDR2 FQNNGV. There are 14 residues in the CDR3. V was trimmed by 0 bases and J by 0 bases, leaving 6 bases between them. The CDR3 region has the DNA TGTGCCAGCAGCTTAGACGGGAGCTCCTACGAGCAGTACTTC. It codes for CASSLDGSSYEQYF.

This clone was seen a handful of times. The chain joins TRBV7-2 to TRBJ2-5; 7 bases are a match to TRBD2. Germline assignment: CDR1 SGHTA and CDR2 FQGNSA. The CDR3 contains 15 residues. The J segment lost 0 bases and the V segment lost 2 bases, leaving 3 bases of the junction unmatched. The CDR3 sequence: CASSLSSGDQETQYF. The CDR3 DNA follows: TGTGCCAGCAGCTTATCCAGCGGGGACCAAGAGACCCAGTACTTC.

V and J are TRBV7-9 and TRBJ1-2, with D possibly matching TRBD1 (5 bases). The CDR3 is 11 amino acids. Deletions cut 6 bases from V and 11 bases from J, with 13 bases between. Germline V gives CDR1 SEHNR, CDR2 FQNEAQ (reference sequence). The CDR3 spells CASSYQGRYTF. The CDR3 DNA is TGTGCCAGCAGTTATCAGGGAAGGTACACCTTC.

The J gene is TRBJ1-2, the V gene TRBV6-1; 8 bases align to TRBD1. This CDR3 spans 14 amino acids. CDR1 MNHNS and CDR2 SASEGT come from the germline V gene. Trimming cost V 7 bases and J 4 bases; bases outside gene matches: 8. This CDR3 reads CASIRTGLGYGYTF. Written as DNA, the CDR3 is TGTGCCAGCATTAGGACAGGGTTGGGCTATGGCTACACCTTC.

In its sample, this clone was seen a few times. The chain links TRBV4-1 to TRBJ1-3; D is possibly TRBD1 (6 bases). V lost 3 bases and J lost 2, with 14 bases in between. The CDR3 covers 16 residues. Germline-derived CDR1 and CDR2 are MGHRA and YSYEKL. The CDR3 coding sequence is TGCGCCAGCAGCCAGGATTCCCGACAGGCTGGAAACACCATATATTTT. Its translation: CASSQDSRQAGNTIYF.

The genes are TRBV7-2 and TRBJ2-2; perhaps TRBD1 as D (5 bases). The CDR3 has 16 residues. V dropped 1 base and J dropped 8 bases, with 17 bases sitting between them. Germline values: CDR1 SGHTA, CDR2 FQGNSA. The CDR3, as DNA: TGTGCCAGCAGCTTAGTTGGGCAGCCAGGGCCAGGGGAGCTGTTTTTT. Its protein product is CASSLVGQPGPGELFF. Filled out from reference TRBV7-2 and TRBJ2-2, the complete variable domain reads GAGVSQSPSNKVTEKGKDVELRCDPISGHTALYWYRQSLGQGLEFLIYFQGNSAPDKSGLPSDRFSAERTGGSVSTLTIQRTQQEDSAVYLCASSLVGQPGPGELFFGEGSRLTVL.

The gene calls are TRBV9 and TRBJ1-5, with a weak D call TRBD1 (5 bases). Germline V lookup: CDR1 SGDLS, CDR2 YYNGEE. The CDR3 extends over 15 amino acids. V was pared by 4 bases and J by 1 base, with 12 bases between. The CDR3 nucleotides are TGTGCCAGCAGCCCCCGGGGGGGGAGCAATCAGCCCCAGCATTTT. It yields the protein CASSPRGGSNQPQHF.

The chain couples TRBV29-1 to TRBJ1-2; 7 bases are a match to TRBD1. V shed 6 bases and J 5 bases; nucleotides not matched to a gene: 6. The CDR3 length is 12 residues. From germline, CDR1 is SQVTM and CDR2 ANQGSEA. Written as DNA, the CDR3 is TGCAGCGTGACAGGGTCGGGTTATGGCTACACCTTC. Encoded protein: CSVTGSGYGYTF.

The chain links TRBV29-1 to TRBJ2-1; D is unclear. The ends were cut back, 4 bases at V and 8 bases at J, with 9 bases in the middle. This CDR3 comprises 11 residues. CDR1 and CDR2 (germline): SQVTM, ANQGSEA. In nucleotides, the CDR3 is TGCAGCGTTGGTAGTAACTATGAGCAGTTCTTC. It specifies CSVGSNYEQFF.